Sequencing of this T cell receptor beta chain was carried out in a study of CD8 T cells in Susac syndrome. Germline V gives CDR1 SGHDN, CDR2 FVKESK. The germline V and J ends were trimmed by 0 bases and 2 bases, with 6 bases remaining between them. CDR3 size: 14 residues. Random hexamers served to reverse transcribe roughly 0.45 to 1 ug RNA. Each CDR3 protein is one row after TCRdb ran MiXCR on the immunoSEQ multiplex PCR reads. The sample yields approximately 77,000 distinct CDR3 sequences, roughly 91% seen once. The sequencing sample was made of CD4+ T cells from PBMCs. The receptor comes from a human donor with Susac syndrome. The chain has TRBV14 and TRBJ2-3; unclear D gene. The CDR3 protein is CASSQDLFTDTQYF. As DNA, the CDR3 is TGTGCCAGCAGCCAAGACCTTTTCACAGATACGCAGTATTTT.